This is a list of T cell receptor beta chains from one sample in a study of siplizumab effects on memory and regulatory T cells. Produced via immunoSEQ multiplex PCR; TCRdb's table is partial and in-frame only. The sample yields more than 75,000 clones, approximately 93% seen once. Sequencing was done on a sample of CD8+ T cells sorted from blood. Every receptor here comes from a human donor in good health. CDR3s include the opening cysteine and the closing phenylalanine or tryptophan. The D gene is left open where the match is weak. The size entry is marked missing in some rows and otherwise reads once, few, many or a size class.

d_gene: -; len: 16; v_gene: TRBV11-2; j_gene: TRBJ1-1; abundance: -; CDR3nt: TGTGCCAGCAGCTTAGGTCACAGGCCAATGAACACTGAAGCTTTCTTT; CDR3aa: CASSLGHRPMNTEAFF
d_gene: -; len: 13; v_gene: TRBV7-6; j_gene: TRBJ1-5; abundance: -; CDR3nt: TGTGCCAGCAGCTTAGCGCGAGGGCAGCCCCAGCATTTT; CDR3aa: CASSLARGQPQHF
d_gene: -; len: 14; v_gene: TRBV13; j_gene: TRBJ2-1; abundance: -; CDR3nt: TGTGCCAGCAGCCCTGGGCGGTCCTACAATGAGCAGTTCTTC; CDR3aa: CASSPGRSYNEQFF
d_gene: -; len: 12; v_gene: TRBV27; j_gene: TRBJ2-2; abundance: -; CDR3nt: TGTGCCAGCAGTTCCTACGGCGGGGAGCTGTTTTTT; CDR3aa: CASSSYGGELFF
d_gene: -; len: 14; v_gene: TRBV4-1; j_gene: TRBJ1-1; abundance: -; CDR3nt: TGCGCCAGCAGCCACAAAGACGGGAACACTGAAGCTTTCTTT; CDR3aa: CASSHKDGNTEAFF
d_gene: -; len: 11; v_gene: TRBV20-1; j_gene: TRBJ2-1; abundance: -; CDR3nt: TGCAGTGCTAGAGTGGTTAATGAGCAGTTCTTC; CDR3aa: CSARVVNEQFF
d_gene: TRBD2; len: 16; v_gene: TRBV7-3; j_gene: TRBJ2-3; abundance: -; CDR3nt: TGTGCCAGCAGCCTGGGACTAGCGGGAGCTGAAGATACGCAGTATTTT; CDR3aa: CASSLGLAGAEDTQYF
d_gene: -; len: 13; v_gene: TRBV6-5; j_gene: TRBJ2-7; abundance: -; CDR3nt: TGTGCCAGCACAGAGGGCCGAAACTACGAGCAGTACTTC; CDR3aa: CASTEGRNYEQYF
d_gene: TRBD2; len: 14; v_gene: TRBV7-8; j_gene: TRBJ2-7; abundance: -; CDR3nt: TGTGCCAGCAGCCGGCTCGCGGGAGACTACGAGCAGTACTTC; CDR3aa: CASSRLAGDYEQYF
d_gene: -; len: 13; v_gene: TRBV7-8; j_gene: TRBJ2-3; abundance: once; CDR3nt: TGTGCCAGCAGCTTAACAGGGATAGATACGCAGTATTTT; CDR3aa: CASSLTGIDTQYF
d_gene: -; len: 14; v_gene: TRBV2; j_gene: TRBJ1-4; abundance: -; CDR3nt: TGTGCCAGCAGTCCAGATGCAACTAATGAAAAACTGTTTTTT; CDR3aa: CASSPDATNEKLFF
d_gene: -; len: 14; v_gene: TRBV7-8; j_gene: TRBJ2-7; abundance: -; CDR3nt: TGTGCCAGCAGCTTAAGCCGGGAGTCCTACGAGCAGTACTTC; CDR3aa: CASSLSRESYEQYF
d_gene: -; len: 12; v_gene: TRBV29-1; j_gene: TRBJ1-4; abundance: -; CDR3nt: TGCAGCGTTATAAAGGGAGGCGAAAAACTGTTTTTT; CDR3aa: CSVIKGGEKLFF
d_gene: -; len: 15; v_gene: TRBV2; j_gene: TRBJ2-1; abundance: -; CDR3nt: TGTGCCAGCGGAAACCTGGGGGGGCTGGGCAATGAGCAGTTCTTC; CDR3aa: CASGNLGGLGNEQFF
d_gene: TRBD2; len: 17; v_gene: TRBV19; j_gene: TRBJ2-7; abundance: -; CDR3nt: TGTGCCAGTAGTATCGTCACTAGCGGGAGGGGCGCCTACGAGCAGTACTTC; CDR3aa: CASSIVTSGRGAYEQYF
d_gene: -; len: 12; v_gene: TRBV11-2; j_gene: TRBJ1-5; abundance: -; CDR3nt: TGTGCCAGCAGCTTGGGTAATCAGCCCCAGCATTTT; CDR3aa: CASSLGNQPQHF
d_gene: TRBD2; len: 14; v_gene: TRBV30; j_gene: TRBJ2-7; abundance: -; CDR3nt: TGTGCCTGGAGTGTACCTAGCGGGATTAGTGAGCAGTACTTC; CDR3aa: CAWSVPSGISEQYF
d_gene: TRBD1; len: 17; v_gene: TRBV11-2; j_gene: TRBJ2-4; abundance: -; CDR3nt: TGTGCCAGCAGCTTAGGATACAGACAGGGGGCACGGAACATTCAGTACTTC; CDR3aa: CASSLGYRQGARNIQYF
d_gene: -; len: 13; v_gene: TRBV5-1; j_gene: TRBJ2-1; abundance: -; CDR3nt: TGCGCCAGCAGCCTGGACGGGCTCAATGAGCAGTTCTTC; CDR3aa: CASSLDGLNEQFF
d_gene: -; len: 16; v_gene: TRBV4-1; j_gene: TRBJ1-1; abundance: -; CDR3nt: TGCGCCAGCAGCCGCAGGATTCCCTCCGGGAACACTGAAGCTTTCTTT; CDR3aa: CASSRRIPSGNTEAFF
d_gene: TRBD1; len: 18; v_gene: TRBV11-3; j_gene: TRBJ2-7; abundance: -; CDR3nt: TGTGCCAGCAGCTTAGAGGGACAGCGGAAATATAATTCCTACGAGCAGTACTTC; CDR3aa: CASSLEGQRKYNSYEQYF
d_gene: TRBD1; len: 15; v_gene: TRBV5-4; j_gene: TRBJ2-5; abundance: -; CDR3nt: TGTGCCAGCAGCTTACTTGGGACAGGGGAAGAGACCCAGTACTTC; CDR3aa: CASSLLGTGEETQYF
d_gene: -; len: 14; v_gene: TRBV7-9; j_gene: TRBJ1-1; abundance: -; CDR3nt: TGTGCCAGCAGCTCCCGGACAGCGGTCACTGAAGCTTTCTTT; CDR3aa: CASSSRTAVTEAFF
d_gene: -; len: 15; v_gene: TRBV5-4; j_gene: TRBJ2-7; abundance: -; CDR3nt: TGTGCCAGCAGCTTTGCTGAAGGCGGGTTTTACGAGCAGTACTTC; CDR3aa: CASSFAEGGFYEQYF
d_gene: -; len: 13; v_gene: TRBV12-5; j_gene: TRBJ1-2; abundance: once; CDR3nt: TGTGCTAGTGGTTTTTCCGGGGGTCACGGCTACACCTTC; CDR3aa: CASGFSGGHGYTF
d_gene: -; len: 14; v_gene: TRBV9; j_gene: TRBJ2-1; abundance: once; CDR3nt: TGTGCCAGCAGCGTAGGGAGGTCCTACAATGAGCAGTTCTTC; CDR3aa: CASSVGRSYNEQFF
d_gene: TRBD2; len: 15; v_gene: TRBV27; j_gene: TRBJ2-1; abundance: -; CDR3nt: TGTGCCAGCAGTTTATCAGCGGGGGATTACAATGAGCAGTTCTTC; CDR3aa: CASSLSAGDYNEQFF
d_gene: -; len: 13; v_gene: TRBV9; j_gene: TRBJ2-7; abundance: -; CDR3nt: TGTGCCAGCAGCCCCGGGTACGCCTACGAGCAGTACTTC; CDR3aa: CASSPGYAYEQYF
d_gene: TRBD1; len: 15; v_gene: TRBV9; j_gene: TRBJ1-6; abundance: few; CDR3nt: TGTGCCAGCAGCGCCACAGGGGGTAACAGATCACCCCTCCACTTT; CDR3aa: CASSATGGNRSPLHF
d_gene: -; len: 14; v_gene: TRBV4-1; j_gene: TRBJ2-2; abundance: -; CDR3nt: TGCGCCAGCAGCCAAGTTGGGGGGACCGGGGAGCTGTTTTTT; CDR3aa: CASSQVGGTGELFF
d_gene: -; len: 13; v_gene: TRBV30; j_gene: TRBJ1-2; abundance: -; CDR3nt: TGTGCCTGGAACGAGGGGACGAACTATGGCTACACCTTC; CDR3aa: CAWNEGTNYGYTF
d_gene: -; len: 12; v_gene: TRBV7-6; j_gene: TRBJ2-2; abundance: -; CDR3nt: TGTGCCAGCACCGAGGAATTCGGGGAGCTGTTTTTT; CDR3aa: CASTEEFGELFF
d_gene: -; len: 14; v_gene: TRBV7-8; j_gene: TRBJ2-7; abundance: once; CDR3nt: TGTGCCAGCAGCTTACGAGGAAAGACCTACGAGCAGTACTTC; CDR3aa: CASSLRGKTYEQYF
d_gene: -; len: 14; v_gene: TRBV29-1; j_gene: TRBJ2-7; abundance: -; CDR3nt: TGCAGCGTTGAATTGGTAGGAAAATCCTACGAGCAGTACTTC; CDR3aa: CSVELVGKSYEQYF
d_gene: -; len: 14; v_gene: TRBV2; j_gene: TRBJ2-5; abundance: -; CDR3nt: TGTGCCAGCAGAGGGGAGACACTCCAAGAGACCCAGTACTTC; CDR3aa: CASRGETLQETQYF
d_gene: TRBD1; len: 15; v_gene: TRBV4-2; j_gene: TRBJ1-1; abundance: -; CDR3nt: TGTGCCAGCAGCCAAGGACAGGGCATGAACACTGAAGCTTTCTTT; CDR3aa: CASSQGQGMNTEAFF
d_gene: TRBD2; len: 18; v_gene: TRBV7-9; j_gene: TRBJ2-1; abundance: once; CDR3nt: TGTGCCACCAATTCTGGACTAGCGCGTGGGAGCTCCTACAATGAGCAGTTCTTC; CDR3aa: CATNSGLARGSSYNEQFF
d_gene: TRBD1; len: 14; v_gene: TRBV5-4; j_gene: TRBJ2-1; abundance: -; CDR3nt: TGTGCCAGCAGCTACCGGGACAGAGACAATGAGCAGTTCTTC; CDR3aa: CASSYRDRDNEQFF
d_gene: TRBD2; len: 16; v_gene: TRBV4-1; j_gene: TRBJ2-1; abundance: -; CDR3nt: TGCGCCAGCAGCCCCAGCGGGGCGACCAGCGGGAATGAGCAGTTCTTC; CDR3aa: CASSPSGATSGNEQFF
d_gene: -; len: 15; v_gene: TRBV4-1; j_gene: TRBJ2-7; abundance: -; CDR3nt: TGCGCCAGCAGCCGGGAAGATTACAAGGGTTACGAGCAGTACTTC; CDR3aa: CASSREDYKGYEQYF
d_gene: -; len: 13; v_gene: TRBV6-1; j_gene: TRBJ1-5; abundance: -; CDR3nt: TGTGCCAGCAGTGAAGGGGCAGCCTGGCCCCAGCATTTT; CDR3aa: CASSEGAAWPQHF
d_gene: TRBD1; len: 15; v_gene: TRBV6-1; j_gene: TRBJ2-1; abundance: -; CDR3nt: TGTGCCAGCAGTGGTCCGGGACAGGGGGCCGATGAGCAGTTCTTC; CDR3aa: CASSGPGQGADEQFF
d_gene: TRBD2; len: 14; v_gene: TRBV5-1; j_gene: TRBJ2-7; abundance: -; CDR3nt: TGCGCCAGCAGCTCTAGCGGGGCCCCTGATGTGCAGTACTTC; CDR3aa: CASSSSGAPDVQYF
d_gene: -; len: 15; v_gene: TRBV7-3; j_gene: TRBJ2-3; abundance: once; CDR3nt: TGTGCCAGCAGCTTAAGCGGCGGGAGCACAGATACGCAGTATTTT; CDR3aa: CASSLSGGSTDTQYF
d_gene: -; len: 19; v_gene: TRBV14; j_gene: TRBJ1-2; abundance: -; CDR3nt: TGTGCCAGCAGCCAAGATTTAGTAGATGCTGGGGATCAAAACTATGGCTACACCTTC; CDR3aa: CASSQDLVDAGDQNYGYTF